The present T cell receptor (beta chain) was sequenced within a study of cytomegalovirus exposure and HLA in healthy donors. Findings and limits, study-wide: In a later analysis, productive TCRs from donors in an Asian-associated ancestry cluster reportedly carried fewer N-insertions than the cohort mean.

Points on this clone: Its antigen is still unknown.

There are 13 residues in the CDR3. V was trimmed by 0 bases and J by 5 bases, leaving 4 bases between them. Germline values: CDR1 SGHNT, CDR2 YENEEA. 60 Vbeta and 13 Jbeta primers were used in PCR. Produced via immunoSEQ multiplex PCR; TCRdb's table is partial and in-frame only. In the table there are about 150,000 clones, about 85% of which are singletons. The sequenced sample was PBMCs. V gene TRBV11-3 combines with J gene TRBJ2-2; D is uncertain. This clonotype was obtained from a man aged 18 to 30 in good health and CMV-seronegative. CDR3 region: CASSLEQTGELFF. The CDR3 DNA sequence: TGTGCCAGCAGCTTAGAACAAACCGGGGAGCTGTTTTTT.